A single sample gave rise to the 32 T cell receptor beta chains below, sequenced in a study of blood T cell repertoires in COVID-19. TCRdb's table, derived via immunoSEQ multiplex PCR, lists solely in-frame clones and lacks some. This table has about 95,000 clones, over 70% appearing once. Sequencing was done on a sample of peripheral blood. The source of these receptors is a man older than 75 with active or convalescent COVID-19.

This clone was counted a few times. J is TRBJ2-2 and V is TRBV3-1 (or the pseudogene TRBV3-2); 9 nucleotides align to TRBD2. The germline gives CDR1 LGHDT, CDR2 YNNKEL (reference sequence). With V trimmed by 4 bases and J by 3 bases, 3 bases remained unmatched. The CDR3 loop spans 15 amino acids. The CDR3 DNA follows: TGTGCCAGCAGCCTAGCGGGGGCGGACACCGGGGAGCTGTTTTTT. This sequence encodes CASSLAGADTGELFF.

This clone was seen once. The chain recombines TRBV6-6 with TRBJ1-2, with 8 nucleotides matching TRBD1. Germline trimming cut 5 bases from V and 0 bases from J; bases unmatched to any gene: 11. CDR1 is MNHNY, CDR2 SVGAGI, per germline (reference sequence). CDR3 length equals 17 residues. In nucleotides, the CDR3 is TGTGCCAGCAGTCGATGGACAGGGACCCTTCCTAACTATGGCTACACCTTC. This sequence encodes CASSRWTGTLPNYGYTF.

J is TRBJ1-6 and V is TRBV5-1, with D possibly being TRBD1 (6 bases). The germline gives CDR1 SGHRS, CDR2 YFSETQ. The CDR3 runs 15 residues. Trimming pared 1 base from V and 11 bases from J, leaving 16 bases between. The CDR3 DNA reads as TGCGCCAGCAGCTTGAGGGTGACAGGCTACACACCCCTCCACTTT. This sequence encodes CASSLRVTGYTPLHF.

This clone appeared a few times. The chain is built from TRBV7-9 and TRBJ1-2, with D perhaps TRBD1 (5 bases). The CDR3 is 15 residues long. The germline V gene encodes CDR1 SEHNR and CDR2 FQNEAQ (reference sequence). The ends were cut back, 6 bases at V and 6 bases at J, with 20 bases in the middle. The CDR3 here is CASRWVGGTPDGYTF. The CDR3 coding sequence is TGTGCCAGCAGATGGGTCGGGGGGACCCCTGATGGCTACACCTTC. Complete variable domain (other parts from reference TRBV7-9 and TRBJ1-2): DTGVSQNPRHKITKRGQNVTFRCDPISEHNRLYWYRQTLGQGPEFLTYFQNEAQLEKSRLLSDRFSAERPKGSFSTLEIQRTEQGDSAMYLCASRWVGGTPDGYTFGSGTRLTVV.

This clone was seen only a few times. This chain joins TRBV19 and TRBJ1-5, with D maybe TRBD1 (5 bases). Germline V CDR1 and CDR2: LNHDA, SQIVND (reference sequence). The V gene lost 4 bases and the J gene lost 0 bases, with 16 bases spanning the gap. The CDR3 consists of 17 residues. Here the CDR3 DNA reads TGTGCCAGTAGTACCTCAAGACAGCTCCTTAGCAATCAGCCCCAGCATTTT. It specifies CASSTSRQLLSNQPQHF.

V usage is TRBV4-3 and J usage is TRBJ2-7, with 11 bases aligning to TRBD2. Looked up from germline, CDR1 is LGHNA and CDR2 is YSLEER. This CDR3 is 15 amino acids long. V gave up 2 bases and J gave up 6 bases; unmatched junction bases: 6. Here the CDR3 DNA reads TGCGCCAGCAGCCAATGGCTAGCGGGGGGCTCCGAGCAGTACTTC. Translation gives CASSQWLAGGSEQYF.

This clone came up many times. This chain joins TRBV20-1 and TRBJ1-5, with 8 bases aligning to TRBD1. The CDR3 consists of 14 residues. Germline trimming cut 3 bases from V and 7 bases from J; bases unmatched to any gene: 8. From germline, CDR1 is DFQATT and CDR2 SNEGSKA (reference sequence). CDR3 DNA sequence: TGCAGTGCTAGTGAAGGACAGGGTCCCCAGCCCCAGCATTTT. Protein product: CSASEGQGPQPQHF.

The chain combines TRBV11-2 with TRBJ2-1, with TRBD2 matching 7 bases. Germline V lookup: CDR1 SGHAT, CDR2 FQNNGV. This CDR3 region has 15 residues. After removal of 3 bases from V and 3 bases from J, the junction contained 5 bases not matched to a gene. In DNA form, the CDR3 reads TGTGCCAGCAGCTTGGGCGGGGGTATCTACAATGAGCAGTTCTTC. Protein product: CASSLGGGIYNEQFF.

This chain joins TRBV3-1 (or the pseudogene TRBV3-2) and TRBJ1-4; TRBD1 might be the D (5 bases). Deletions cut 1 base from V and 8 bases from J, with 14 bases between. The length of the CDR3 is 15 residues. Per germline, CDR1 LGHDT and CDR2 YNNKEL (reference sequence). The CDR3 nucleotides read TGTGCCAGCAGCCAAGCGGTGGGGCCGCCAGAAAAACTGTTTTTT. Amino acid sequence: CASSQAVGPPEKLFF.

This clone was picked up one time. The chain uses TRBV7-3 and TRBJ2-1, with 7 bases that match TRBD1. Germline CDR1 SGHTA, CDR2 FQGTGA. The CDR3 has 13 residues. V lost 3 bases, J lost 8 bases, and 4 bases stayed unmatched. CDR3: CASSFTGVDEQFF. Here the CDR3 DNA reads TGTGCCAGCAGCTTCACAGGGGTCGATGAGCAGTTCTTC.

Regarding this clone: The same CDR3 arises from other DNA sequences in this sample as well. The V and J genes are TRBV11-2 and TRBJ2-5; D not certain. With 0 bases removed from V and 4 bases from J, the gap between germline ends came to 3 bases. Germline V lookup: CDR1 SGHAT, CDR2 FQNNGV. This CDR3 contains 12 residues. The CDR3 nucleotides read TGTGCCAGCAGCTTAGACAGAGAGACCCAGTACTTC. It specifies CASSLDRETQYF. The variable domain in full, completed from reference TRBV11-2 and TRBJ2-5, reads EAGVAQSPRYKIIEKRQSVAFWCNPISGHATLYWYQQILGQGPKLLIQFQNNGVVDDSQLPKDRFSAERLKGVDSTLKIQPAKLEDSAVYLCASSLDRETQYFGPGTRLLVL.

The chain is built from TRBV19 and TRBJ1-1; weak D call: TRBD1 (5 bases). Germline-derived CDR1 and CDR2 are LNHDA and SQIVND (reference sequence). This CDR3 is 13 amino acids long. Trimming left V 7 bases short and J 4 bases short, with 13 bases between. The DNA for the CDR3 is TGTGCCAGTACCCAGGGCCGAGTCACTGAAGCTTTCTTT. Translation gives CASTQGRVTEAFF.

J is TRBJ1-4 and V is TRBV28; maybe TRBD1 (6 bases). Trimming took off 6 bases at V and 14 bases at J, with 22 bases between the two ends. The CDR3 consists of 14 residues. Looked up from germline, CDR1 is MDHEN and CDR2 is SYDVKM. This chain's CDR3 is CASRPPGGRGGLFF. The CDR3 DNA sequence: TGTGCCAGCAGGCCACCGGGAGGGAGGGGGGGCCTGTTTTTT.

In nucleotides, the CDR3 is TGTGCCAGCAGTTACGGCAGGGTGCTTGAAGCTTTCTTT. It translates to CASSYGRVLEAFF. The V gene is TRBV6-2 or TRBV6-3, the J gene TRBJ1-1, with D maybe TRBD1 (5 bases). V lost 2 bases and J 7 bases, leaving 11 bases between the germline ends. This CDR3 is built from 13 residues. Germline lookup yields CDR1 MNHEY and CDR2 SVGEGT.

The chain joins TRBV27 to TRBJ1-2; 8 bases align to TRBD1. CDR3 size: 15 residues. Germline values: CDR1 MNHEY, CDR2 SMNVEV (reference sequence). The junction had 13 bases not matched to a gene; V was cut back by 5 bases and J by 8 bases. CDR3: CASSHRQGYPGGYTF. Written as DNA, the CDR3 is TGTGCCAGCAGTCATCGACAGGGGTATCCAGGAGGCTACACCTTC.

This chain links TRBV6-4 with TRBJ2-1, with 7 bases that match TRBD1. The CDR3 covers 15 residues. The V gene's germline CDR1 is MRHNA and CDR2 SNTAGT. J lost 0 bases, V lost 6 bases, and 5 bases had no gene match. For the CDR3, the DNA is TGTGCCAGCAGCGATGGGACAGTCTCCTACAATGAGCAGTTCTTC. Translation gives CASSDGTVSYNEQFF.

This clone was observed a handful of times. This rearrangement joins TRBV7-9 to TRBJ2-7; 8 bases are a match to TRBD2. Germline V gene sequence: CDR1 SEHNR, CDR2 FQNEAQ (reference sequence). This CDR3 is built from 16 residues. V lost 4 bases and J lost 5; bases outside the gene matches: 13. Written as DNA, the CDR3 is TGTGCCAGCAGCTCCTACGCGGTAGCGGGGCAGGACGAGCAGTACTTC. Translating gives CASSSYAVAGQDEQYF. Drawing the rest from reference TRBV7-9 and TRBJ2-7, the complete variable domain is DTGVSQNPRHKITKRGQNVTFRCDPISEHNRLYWYRQTLGQGPEFLTYFQNEAQLEKSRLLSDRFSAERPKGSFSTLEIQRTEQGDSAMYLCASSSYAVAGQDEQYFGPGTRLTVT.

Only one count was recorded for this clone. V usage is TRBV9 and J usage is TRBJ2-1; no firm D call. The CDR3 has 15 amino acids. The germline gives CDR1 SGDLS, CDR2 YYNGEE. The ends were cut back, 3 bases at V and 0 bases at J, with 10 bases in the middle. The CDR3 loop is CASSGGHGSYNEQFF. CDR3 nucleotide sequence: TGTGCCAGCAGCGGTGGTCACGGCTCCTACAATGAGCAGTTCTTC.

In this sample, this clone turned up once. The rearrangement uses TRBV11-2 and TRBJ2-7; 7 bases are shared with TRBD2. The V segment lost 1 base and the J segment 3 bases; nucleotides outside the gene matches: 6. Per the germline V gene, CDR1 is SGHAT and CDR2 is FQNNGV. The CDR3 is made up of 15 amino acids. CDR3 sequence (DNA): TGTGCCAGCAGCTTAGTGGGAGGGAAGGTCTACGAGCAGTACTTC. Its translation: CASSLVGGKVYEQYF.

The chain carries TRBV2 and TRBJ1-3; D not resolved. Germline lookup yields CDR1 SNHLY and CDR2 FYNNEI. V was trimmed by 3 bases and J by 1 base, leaving 7 bases between them. This CDR3 comprises 14 residues. CDR3 sequence: CASSDIISGNTIYF. The CDR3, as DNA: TGTGCCAGCAGTGATATAATTTCTGGAAACACCATATATTTT.

This clone was seen at least ten times. The J gene is TRBJ2-3, the V gene TRBV5-1; TRBD1 is a possible D gene (6 bases). The CDR3 consists of 17 residues. CDR1 SGHRS and CDR2 YFSETQ come from the germline V gene. V was shortened by 3 bases and J by 0 bases, with 17 bases between the two germline ends. The CDR3 loop is CASSSGSGTISTDTQYF. The CDR3 DNA follows: TGCGCCAGCAGCTCCGGATCTGGGACAATAAGCACAGATACGCAGTATTTT.

The genes are TRBV5-8 and TRBJ1-2, with D perhaps matching TRBD1 (5 bases). The CDR3 is 12 residues long. Trimming stripped 4 bases from V and 10 bases from J, with 14 bases between. Germline V gives CDR1 SGHTS, CDR2 YDEGEE. This chain's CDR3 is CASSGKSGPYTF. The DNA for the CDR3 is TGTGCCAGCAGCGGAAAATCAGGGCCCTACACCTTC.

The chain joins TRBV3-1 (or the pseudogene TRBV3-2) to TRBJ1-2; 7 nucleotides line up with TRBD1. This CDR3 is built from 13 residues. Germline V gene sequence: CDR1 LGHDT, CDR2 YNNKEL (reference sequence). Trimming removed 4 bases from V and 5 bases from J; junction bases left unmatched: 4. This chain's CDR3 is CASSPRQGYGYTF. Here the CDR3 DNA reads TGTGCCAGCAGCCCGCGACAGGGATATGGCTACACCTTC.

CDR3 region: CASSRDRGSNSPLHF. CDR3 in DNA: TGTGCCAGCAGCCGGGACAGGGGCAGCAATTCACCCCTCCACTTT. This chain joins TRBV5-4 and TRBJ1-6, with 10 bases aligning to TRBD1. The CDR3 consists of 15 residues. J gave up 7 bases and V 4 bases, and 5 bases lay outside the gene matches. Germline V lookup: CDR1 SGHNT, CDR2 YYREEE (reference sequence).

The J gene is TRBJ2-2, the V gene TRBV6-2 or TRBV6-3; D remains ambiguous. The CDR3 is 12 residues long. Looked up from germline, CDR1 is MNHEY and CDR2 is SVGEGT. Trimming cost V 2 bases and J 4 bases, with 2 bases left between them. The DNA of the CDR3 is TGTGCCAGCAGTTACCGCACCGGGGAGCTGTTTTTT. As protein: CASSYRTGELFF.

The J gene is TRBJ1-2, the V gene TRBV28, with TRBD1 matching 7 bases. Trimming cost V 8 bases and J 0 bases; bases outside gene matches: 6. Germline assignment: CDR1 MDHEN and CDR2 SYDVKM. CDR3 length equals 14 residues. The CDR3 DNA is TGTGCCAGCGGGGGGACAGAGGCTAACTATGGCTACACCTTC. Its translation is CASGGTEANYGYTF.

J is TRBJ1-5 and V is TRBV18; D is perhaps TRBD1 (6 bases). Germline V gives CDR1 KGHSH, CDR2 LQKENI. This CDR3 comprises 20 residues. Trimming stripped 3 bases from V and 0 bases from J, with 24 bases between. CDR3 in amino acids: CASSPIGQSQTKNSNQPQHF. DNA for the CDR3: TGTGCCAGCTCACCCATCGGACAGTCCCAAACGAAAAATAGCAATCAGCCCCAGCATTTT.

In the case of this clone: This sample includes further DNA sequences coding for the same CDR3. V gene TRBV14 combines with J gene TRBJ2-7; unclear D gene. Per the germline V gene, CDR1 is SGHDN and CDR2 is FVKESK. V gave up 0 bases and J gave up 4 bases, with 13 bases separating them. The CDR3 consists of 15 residues. The CDR3 DNA is TGTGCCAGCAGCCAAGATGAGGCCTTGCCATACGAGCAGTACTTC. Protein sequence: CASSQDEALPYEQYF.

This clone was seen a few times. This rearrangement joins TRBV7-2 to TRBJ1-4; perhaps TRBD1 as D (6 bases). CDR1 SGHTA and CDR2 FQGNSA come from the germline V gene. CDR3 size: 14 residues. V was clipped by 5 bases and J by 4 bases, with 11 bases between them. The CDR3 DNA follows: TGTGCCAGCAGCCTCGGACAGAGTAATGAAAAACTGTTTTTT. Encoded protein: CASSLGQSNEKLFF.

V gene TRBV29-1 combines with J gene TRBJ2-7, with 8 bases lining up with TRBD1. V trimming: 1 base; J trimming: 0 bases; junction bases outside the gene matches: 5. The CDR3 consists of 15 residues. The germline V gene encodes CDR1 SQVTM and CDR2 ANQGSEA. The CDR3 nucleotides read TGCAGCGTTGAAGGGGGTGACAGGGGCTCCTACGAGCAGTACTTC. Its translation: CSVEGGDRGSYEQYF.

The CDR3 is CASSWQTGPNQPQHF. DNA of the CDR3: TGCGCCAGCAGCTGGCAGACAGGGCCCAATCAGCCCCAGCATTTT. The chain links TRBV5-1 to TRBJ1-5; 7 nucleotides align to TRBD1. The germline V gene encodes CDR1 SGHRS and CDR2 YFSETQ. Germline trimming cut 3 bases from V and 3 bases from J; bases unmatched to any gene: 6. The CDR3 contains 15 residues.

This clone is termed large. Other DNA sequences in the same sample also yield this CDR3. V and J are TRBV10-2 and TRBJ1-5; D call uncertain. The germline V and J ends were trimmed by 0 bases and 3 bases, with 6 bases remaining between them. Germline V CDR1 and CDR2: WSHSY, SAAADI. This CDR3 has 14 amino acids. The CDR3 spells CASSESGVNQPQHF. For the CDR3, the DNA is TGCGCCAGCAGTGAGTCGGGCGTCAATCAGCCCCAGCATTTT.